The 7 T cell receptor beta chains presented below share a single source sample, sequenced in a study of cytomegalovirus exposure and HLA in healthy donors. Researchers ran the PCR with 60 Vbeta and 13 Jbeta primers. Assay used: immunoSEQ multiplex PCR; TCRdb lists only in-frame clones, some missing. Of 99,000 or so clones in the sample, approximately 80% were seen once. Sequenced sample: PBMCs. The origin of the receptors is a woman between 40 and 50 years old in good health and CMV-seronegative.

The CDR3 region has the DNA TGCGCCAGCAGCCCGGGCGGCAGGGGTGCCGAGCAGTACTTC. The encoded protein is CASSPGGRGAEQYF. The V and J genes are TRBV5-1 and TRBJ2-7; maybe TRBD1 (6 bases). With 4 bases removed from V and 6 bases from J, the gap between germline ends came to 17 bases. Germline assignment: CDR1 SGHRS and CDR2 YFSETQ. This CDR3 spans 14 amino acids.

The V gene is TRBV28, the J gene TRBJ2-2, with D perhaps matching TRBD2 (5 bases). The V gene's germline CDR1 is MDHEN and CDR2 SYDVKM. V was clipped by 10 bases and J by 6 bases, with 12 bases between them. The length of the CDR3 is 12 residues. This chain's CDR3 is CATGEGAGELFF. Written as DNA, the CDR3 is TGTGCCACCGGTGAGGGTGCCGGGGAGCTGTTTTTT.

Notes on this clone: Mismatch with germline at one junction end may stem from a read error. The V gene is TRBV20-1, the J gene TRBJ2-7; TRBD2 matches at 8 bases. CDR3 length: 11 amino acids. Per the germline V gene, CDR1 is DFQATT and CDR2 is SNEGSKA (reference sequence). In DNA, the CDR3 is TGCAGTGCCCTGGGTAGCGGGGCCTTGAACTTC. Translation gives CSALGSGALNF.

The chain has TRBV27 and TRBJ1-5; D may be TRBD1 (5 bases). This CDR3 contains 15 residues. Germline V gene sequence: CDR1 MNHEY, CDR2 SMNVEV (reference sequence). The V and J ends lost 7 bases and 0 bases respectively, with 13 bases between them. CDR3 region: CASKLDILSNQPQHF. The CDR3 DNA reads TGTGCCAGCAAACTGGACATCCTTAGCAATCAGCCCCAGCATTTT.

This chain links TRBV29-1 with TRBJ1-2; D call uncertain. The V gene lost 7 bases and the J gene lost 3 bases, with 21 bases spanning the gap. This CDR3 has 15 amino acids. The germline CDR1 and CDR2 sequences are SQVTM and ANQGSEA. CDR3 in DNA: TGCAGCGCCAAAGGCGGACGGGCGGGAGACTATGGCTACACCTTC. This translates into CSAKGGRAGDYGYTF.

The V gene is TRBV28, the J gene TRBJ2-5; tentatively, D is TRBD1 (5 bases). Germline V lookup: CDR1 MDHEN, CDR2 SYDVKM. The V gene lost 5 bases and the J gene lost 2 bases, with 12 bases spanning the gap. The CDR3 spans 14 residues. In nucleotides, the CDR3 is TGTGCCAGCAGTCCAAAGTGGACACAAGAGACCCAGTACTTC. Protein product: CASSPKWTQETQYF.

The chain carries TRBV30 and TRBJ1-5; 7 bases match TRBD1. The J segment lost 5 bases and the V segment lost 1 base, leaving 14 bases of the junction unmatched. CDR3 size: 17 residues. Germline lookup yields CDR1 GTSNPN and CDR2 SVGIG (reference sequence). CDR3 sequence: CAWSAREMTGYDQPQHF. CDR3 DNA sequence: TGTGCCTGGAGTGCTCGTGAGATGACAGGGTATGATCAGCCCCAGCATTTT.